This section outlines one T cell receptor beta chain sequence together with its context. Regarding time point: pretreatment peripheral blood. The source of the sample is a study of PD-L1 blockade in urothelial cancer. Study-wide background: About nine tenths of the roughly 30 patients were men whose urothelial cancer was bladder-origin.

The table came from immunoSEQ multiplex PCR; TCRdb's copy has only in-frame clones and leaves some out. The repertoire includes 70,000 to 90,000 clones, more than 75% of them detected once, and under 15% sits in the top ten. The germline V gene encodes CDR1 LNHDA and CDR2 SQIVND (reference sequence). The CDR3 is 15 residues long. V shed 4 bases and J 3 bases; nucleotides not matched to a gene: 6. V is TRBV19 and J is TRBJ2-7, with 10 bases identical to TRBD1. Sample: PBMCs, taken around atezolizumab (anti-PD-L1) treatment. The sequence came from a man aged 60 to 75 with urothelial cancer. CDR3 sequence (DNA): TGTGCCAGTAGTACAAAGGGACAGGGGATCTACGAGCAGTACTTC. It encodes CASSTKGQGIYEQYF. The full variable domain, its missing parts supplied by reference TRBV19 and TRBJ2-7, is DGGITQSPKYLFRKEGQNVTLSCEQNLNHDAMYWYRQDPGQGLRLIYYSQIVNDFQKGDIAEGYSVSREKKESFPLTVTSAQKNPTAFYLCASSTKGQGIYEQYFGPGTRLTVT.